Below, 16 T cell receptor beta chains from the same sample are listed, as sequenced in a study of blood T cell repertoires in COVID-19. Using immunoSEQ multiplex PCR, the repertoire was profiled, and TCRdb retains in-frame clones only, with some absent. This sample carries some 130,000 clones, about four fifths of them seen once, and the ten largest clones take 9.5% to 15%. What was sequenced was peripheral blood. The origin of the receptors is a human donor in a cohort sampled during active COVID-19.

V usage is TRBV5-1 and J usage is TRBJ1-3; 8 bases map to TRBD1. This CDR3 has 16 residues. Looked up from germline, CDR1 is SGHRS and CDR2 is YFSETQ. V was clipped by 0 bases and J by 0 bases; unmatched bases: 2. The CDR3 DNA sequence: TGCGCCAGCAGCTTGGTTGGACAGGGCTCTGGAAACACCATATATTTT. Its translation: CASSLVGQGSGNTIYF.

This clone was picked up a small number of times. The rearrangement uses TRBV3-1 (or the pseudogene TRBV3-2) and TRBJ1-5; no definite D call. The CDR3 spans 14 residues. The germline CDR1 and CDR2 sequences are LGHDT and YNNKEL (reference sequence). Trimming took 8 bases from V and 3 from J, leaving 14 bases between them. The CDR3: CASAPEWFNQPQHF. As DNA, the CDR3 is TGTGCCAGCGCCCCGGAGTGGTTCAATCAGCCCCAGCATTTT.

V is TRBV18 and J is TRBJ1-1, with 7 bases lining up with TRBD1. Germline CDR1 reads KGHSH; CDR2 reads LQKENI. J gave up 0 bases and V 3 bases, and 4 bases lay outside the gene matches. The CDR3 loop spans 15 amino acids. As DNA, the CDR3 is TGTGCCAGCTCACCGGGACAGATCTTGAACACTGAAGCTTTCTTT. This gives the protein CASSPGQILNTEAFF.

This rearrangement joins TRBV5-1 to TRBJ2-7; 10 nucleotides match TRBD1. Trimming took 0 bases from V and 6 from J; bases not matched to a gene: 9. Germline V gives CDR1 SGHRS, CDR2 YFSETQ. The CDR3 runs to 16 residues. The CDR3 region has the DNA TGCGCCAGCAGCTTGGGGCCCCCGGGACAGGGGACCGAGCAGTACTTC. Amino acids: CASSLGPPGQGTEQYF.

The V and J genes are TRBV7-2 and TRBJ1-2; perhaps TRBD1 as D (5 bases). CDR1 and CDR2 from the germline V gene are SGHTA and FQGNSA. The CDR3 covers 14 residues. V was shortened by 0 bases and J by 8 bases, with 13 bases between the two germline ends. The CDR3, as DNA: TGTGCCAGCAGCTTAGCGAAAGGACAACCGGGCTACACCTTC. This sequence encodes CASSLAKGQPGYTF.

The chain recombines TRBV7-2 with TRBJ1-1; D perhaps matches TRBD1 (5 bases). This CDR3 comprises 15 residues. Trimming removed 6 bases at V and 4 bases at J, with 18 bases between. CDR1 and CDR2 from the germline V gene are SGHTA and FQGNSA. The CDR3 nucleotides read TGTGCCAGCAGGGGGTGGACATTTTTGACCACTGAAGCTTTCTTT. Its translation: CASRGWTFLTTEAFF.

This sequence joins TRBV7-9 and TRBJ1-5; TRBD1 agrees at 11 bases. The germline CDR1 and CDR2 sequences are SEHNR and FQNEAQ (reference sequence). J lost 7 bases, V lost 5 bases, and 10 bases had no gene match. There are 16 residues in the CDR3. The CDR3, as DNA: TGTGCCAGCAGCCCGCGAGGGGGACAGGGGGAGCAGCCCCAGCATTTT. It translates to CASSPRGGQGEQPQHF.

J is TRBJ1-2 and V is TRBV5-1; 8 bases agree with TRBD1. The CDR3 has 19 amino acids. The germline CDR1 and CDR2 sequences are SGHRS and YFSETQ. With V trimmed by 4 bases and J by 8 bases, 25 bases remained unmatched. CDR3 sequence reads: CASSPGATGVDGYSQGYTF. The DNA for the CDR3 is TGCGCCAGCAGCCCGGGGGCGACAGGGGTCGACGGTTACTCACAGGGCTACACCTTC.

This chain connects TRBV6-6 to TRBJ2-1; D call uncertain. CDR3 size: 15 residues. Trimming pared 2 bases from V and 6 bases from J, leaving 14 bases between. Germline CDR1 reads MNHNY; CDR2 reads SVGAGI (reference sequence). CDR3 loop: CASSYIPSSGNEQFF. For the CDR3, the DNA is TGTGCCAGCAGTTACATCCCTTCTAGTGGCAATGAGCAGTTCTTC.

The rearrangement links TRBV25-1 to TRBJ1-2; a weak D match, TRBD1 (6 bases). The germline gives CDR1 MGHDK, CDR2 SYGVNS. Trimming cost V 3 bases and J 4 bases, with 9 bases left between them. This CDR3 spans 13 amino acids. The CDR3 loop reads CASSDLDSYGYTF. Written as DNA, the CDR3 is TGTGCCAGCAGTGACCTGGACAGCTATGGCTACACCTTC.

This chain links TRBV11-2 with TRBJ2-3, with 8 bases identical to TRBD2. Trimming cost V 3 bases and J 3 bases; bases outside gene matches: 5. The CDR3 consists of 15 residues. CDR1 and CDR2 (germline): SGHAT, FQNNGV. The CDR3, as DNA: TGTGCCAGCAGCTTTGACGGGGGGGTGACAGATACGCAGTATTTT. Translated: CASSFDGGVTDTQYF.

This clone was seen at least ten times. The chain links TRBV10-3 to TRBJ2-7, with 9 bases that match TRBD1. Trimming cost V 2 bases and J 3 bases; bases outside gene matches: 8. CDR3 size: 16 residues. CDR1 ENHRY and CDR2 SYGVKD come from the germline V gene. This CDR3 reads CAISEPDRGANYEQYF. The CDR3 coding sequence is TGTGCCATCAGTGAGCCTGACAGGGGGGCGAACTACGAGCAGTACTTC.

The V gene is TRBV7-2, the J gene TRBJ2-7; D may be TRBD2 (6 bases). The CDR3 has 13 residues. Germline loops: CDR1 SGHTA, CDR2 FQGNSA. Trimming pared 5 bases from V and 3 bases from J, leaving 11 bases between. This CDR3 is CASSKSGFYEQYF. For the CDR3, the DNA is TGTGCCAGCAGCAAAAGCGGGTTCTACGAGCAGTACTTC.

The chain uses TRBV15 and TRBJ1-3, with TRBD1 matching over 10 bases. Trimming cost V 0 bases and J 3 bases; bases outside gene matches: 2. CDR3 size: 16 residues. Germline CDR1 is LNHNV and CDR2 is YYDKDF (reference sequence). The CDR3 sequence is CATSRDRDRGGNTIYF. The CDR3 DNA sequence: TGTGCCACCAGCAGAGACCGGGACAGGGGTGGAAACACCATATATTTT. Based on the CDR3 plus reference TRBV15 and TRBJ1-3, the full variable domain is DAMVIQNPRYQVTQFGKPVTLSCSQTLNHNVMYWYQQKSSQAPKLLFHYYDKDFNNEADTPDNFQSRRPNTSFCFLDIRSPGLGDTAMYLCATSRDRDRGGNTIYFGEGSWLTVV.

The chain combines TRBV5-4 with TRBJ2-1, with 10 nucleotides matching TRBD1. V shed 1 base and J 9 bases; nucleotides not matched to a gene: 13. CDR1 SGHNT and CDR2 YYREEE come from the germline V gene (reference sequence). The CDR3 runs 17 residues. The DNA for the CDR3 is TGTGCCAGCAGCTTGTCCTATAAGGGACAGGGGATAGCTGAGCAGTTCTTC. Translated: CASSLSYKGQGIAEQFF.

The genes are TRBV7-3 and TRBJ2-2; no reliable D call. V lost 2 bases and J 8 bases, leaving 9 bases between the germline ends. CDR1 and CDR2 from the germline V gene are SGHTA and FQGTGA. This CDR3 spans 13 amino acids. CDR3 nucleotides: TGTGCCAGCAGCTTATCTTCCTCGGGGGAGCTGTTTTTT. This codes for CASSLSSSGELFF.